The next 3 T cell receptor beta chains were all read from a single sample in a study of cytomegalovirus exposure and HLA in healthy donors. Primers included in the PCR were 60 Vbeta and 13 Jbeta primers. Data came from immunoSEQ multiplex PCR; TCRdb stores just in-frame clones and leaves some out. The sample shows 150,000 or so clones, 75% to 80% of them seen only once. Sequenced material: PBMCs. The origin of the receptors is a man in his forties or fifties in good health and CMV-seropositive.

The CDR3 DNA is TGTGCCATCAGTGAGGCACAGAACACTGAAGCTTTCTTT. It is translated as CAISEAQNTEAFF. The chain employs TRBV10-3 and TRBJ1-1; D unclear. CDR3 size: 13 residues. Germline V CDR1 and CDR2: ENHRY, SYGVKD. The V end was cut by 2 bases, the J end by 1 base, with 5 bases between.

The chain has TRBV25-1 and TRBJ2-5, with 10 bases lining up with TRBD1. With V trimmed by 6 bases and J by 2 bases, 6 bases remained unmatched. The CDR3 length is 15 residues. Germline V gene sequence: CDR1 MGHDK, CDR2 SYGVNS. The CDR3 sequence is CASRKGQGRQETQYF. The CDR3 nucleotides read TGTGCCAGCAGGAAGGGACAGGGGAGGCAAGAGACCCAGTACTTC.

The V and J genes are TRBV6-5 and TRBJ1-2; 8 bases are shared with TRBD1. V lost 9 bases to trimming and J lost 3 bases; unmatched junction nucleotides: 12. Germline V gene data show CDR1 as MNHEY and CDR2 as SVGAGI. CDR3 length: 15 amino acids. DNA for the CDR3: TGTGCCAGTGGGGGACAGGCCATGTGGGACTATGGCTACACCTTC. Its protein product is CASGGQAMWDYGYTF.